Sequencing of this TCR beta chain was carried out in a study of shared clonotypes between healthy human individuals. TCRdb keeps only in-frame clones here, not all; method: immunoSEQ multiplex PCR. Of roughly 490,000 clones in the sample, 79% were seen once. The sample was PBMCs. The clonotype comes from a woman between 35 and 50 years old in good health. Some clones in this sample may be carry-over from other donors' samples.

DNA for the CDR3: TGTGCCAGCAGTTACCCATCCCGAGGGTACAATGAGCAGTTCTTC. Encoded protein: CASSYPSRGYNEQFF. The chain has TRBV6-5 and TRBJ2-1; TRBD2 is a possible D gene (5 bases). CDR1 is MNHEY, CDR2 SVGAGI, per germline. CDR3 length: 15 amino acids. With 2 bases removed from V and 4 bases from J, the gap between germline ends came to 12 bases.